The T cell receptor beta chain described here comes from a study of spatial heterogeneity in lung cancer. On the study more broadly: Matched bulk RNA-seq gave a T cell module score that correlated strongly with tumor-region TCR transcript counts.

V was shortened by 7 bases and J by 0 bases, with 10 bases between the two germline ends. Per germline, CDR1 MNHNS and CDR2 SASEGT. This CDR3 is built from 15 residues. As for this clonotype: The antigen is unknown.

Broader study findings: Higher tumor mutation counts went along with higher counts of expanded intratumoral alpha and beta TCRs. Counts of ubiquitous and regional expanded TCRs tracked ubiquitous and regional nonsynonymous mutations, respectively.

Time point indicated: sample taken at primary tumor resection. TCRdb reprocessed the 5' RACE reads with MiXCR, giving one entry per CDR3 protein. Of roughly 9,800 distinct CDR3 sequences in the sample, roughly 54% are singletons; the top ten hold about 28%. The chain is built from TRBV6-1 and TRBJ2-6; D uncertain. The source material was lung tumor tissue, sampled at surgery. The sequence was obtained from a female donor with early-stage non-small cell lung cancer. The CDR3 is CASKVRFSGANVLTF. The CDR3 DNA reads as TGTGCCAGCAAAGTTAGGTTCTCTGGGGCCAACGTCCTGACTTTC.